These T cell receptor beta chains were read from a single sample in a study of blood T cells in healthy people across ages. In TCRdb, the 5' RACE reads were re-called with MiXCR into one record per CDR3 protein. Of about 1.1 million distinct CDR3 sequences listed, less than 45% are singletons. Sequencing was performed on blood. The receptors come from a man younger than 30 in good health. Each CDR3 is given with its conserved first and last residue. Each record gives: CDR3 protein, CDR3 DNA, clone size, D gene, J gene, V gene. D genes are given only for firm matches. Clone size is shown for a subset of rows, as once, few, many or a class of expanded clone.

CDR3: CASRTSRQGANGYTF
DNA: TGTGCCAGCAGAACGTCCCGACAGGGGGCGAACGGCTACACCTTC
size: NA
D: TRBD1
J: TRBJ1-2
V: TRBV2

CDR3: CSARDTQGMYGYTF
DNA: TGCAGTGCTAGAGATACACAGGGGATGTATGGCTACACCTTC
size: NA
D: TRBD1
J: TRBJ1-2
V: TRBV20-1

CDR3: CASSEKGGFNYGYTF
DNA: TGCGCCAGCAGTGAAAAGGGCGGGTTTAACTATGGCTACACCTTC
size: NA
D: NA
J: TRBJ1-2
V: TRBV6-1

CDR3: CASSLRTGEGNIQYF
DNA: TGTGCCAGCAGCTTAAGAACAGGGGAAGGGAACATTCAGTACTTC
size: NA
D: TRBD1
J: TRBJ2-4
V: TRBV7-6

CDR3: CASRVGHNTEAFF
DNA: TGTGCCAGCAGGGTGGGACACAACACTGAAGCTTTCTTT
size: NA
D: NA
J: TRBJ1-1
V: TRBV2

CDR3: CATKPRTGVSSREQYF
DNA: TGCGCCACCAAACCTAGGACAGGGGTATCGAGTCGCGAGCAGTACTTC
size: few
D: TRBD1
J: TRBJ2-7
V: TRBV5-1

CDR3: CASTLSGGDNYGYTF
DNA: TGTGCCAGCACCTTATCTGGGGGGGATAACTATGGCTACACCTTC
size: NA
D: NA
J: TRBJ1-2
V: TRBV7-8

CDR3: CASSQSHLAGQSYNEQFF
DNA: TGTGCCAGTAGCCAGTCGCATCTAGCGGGGCAGTCTTACAATGAGCAGTTCTTC
size: NA
D: TRBD2
J: TRBJ2-1
V: TRBV14

CDR3: CASSLVASGGKTQYF
DNA: TGTGCCAGCAGCTTAGTGGCTAGCGGTGGAAAGACCCAGTACTTC
size: NA
D: TRBD2
J: TRBJ2-5
V: TRBV7-9

CDR3: CASSDGRPGETQYF
DNA: TGCGCCAGCAGCGACGGACGGCCGGGAGAGACCCAGTACTTC
size: NA
D: NA
J: TRBJ2-5
V: TRBV5-1

CDR3: CASSQGQPYSNQPQHF
DNA: TGTGCCAGCAGCCAGGGACAGCCATATAGCAATCAGCCCCAGCATTTT
size: few
D: TRBD1
J: TRBJ1-5
V: TRBV6-5

CDR3: CSARGRRDRGENIQYF
DNA: TGCAGTGCTAGGGGACGCCGGGACAGGGGAGAAAACATTCAGTACTTC
size: NA
D: TRBD1
J: TRBJ2-4
V: TRBV20-1

CDR3: CASSLHRGGHQPQHF
DNA: TGTGCCAGCAGTCTTCACAGGGGGGGGCATCAGCCCCAGCATTTT
size: NA
D: TRBD1
J: TRBJ1-5
V: TRBV28

CDR3: CASSEYGAGGNQPQHF
DNA: TGTGCCAGCAGTGAATATGGGGCGGGAGGCAATCAGCCCCAGCATTTT
size: NA
D: NA
J: TRBJ1-5
V: TRBV6-1

CDR3: CASSRALANYGYTF
DNA: TGTGCCAGCTCACGAGCGTTAGCTAACTATGGCTACACCTTC
size: NA
D: NA
J: TRBJ1-2
V: TRBV18

CDR3: CASSQDSSGTNVLTF
DNA: TGTGCCAGCAGCCAAGACAGCTCTGGGACCAACGTCCTGACTTTC
size: NA
D: NA
J: TRBJ2-6
V: TRBV4-2

CDR3: CASSRETGSQETQYF
DNA: TGTGCCAGCAGCCGAGAGACAGGGAGCCAAGAGACCCAGTACTTC
size: few
D: TRBD1
J: TRBJ2-5
V: TRBV3-1

CDR3: CASSQDLSGAGDTQYF
DNA: TGCGCCAGCAGCCAAGATCTTTCGGGGGCCGGAGATACGCAGTATTTT
size: many
D: NA
J: TRBJ2-3
V: TRBV4-3

CDR3: CAIRGQGLAGELFF
DNA: TGTGCCATCAGAGGACAGGGGTTGGCCGGGGAGCTGTTTTTT
size: NA
D: TRBD1
J: TRBJ2-2
V: TRBV10-3

CDR3: CASSQERSNYGYTF
DNA: TGCGCCAGCAGCCAAGAGAGGAGTAACTATGGCTACACCTTC
size: NA
D: NA
J: TRBJ1-2
V: TRBV4-3

CDR3: CSVDGRTPVGDTQYF
DNA: TGCAGCGTTGATGGGAGGACCCCCGTCGGGGATACGCAGTATTTT
size: NA
D: NA
J: TRBJ2-3
V: TRBV29-1

CDR3: CASSPQTDRVGANVLTF
DNA: TGTGCCAGCTCACCCCAAACCGATCGGGTAGGGGCCAACGTCCTGACTTTC
size: few
D: NA
J: TRBJ2-6
V: TRBV18

CDR3: CASSLGPGDRNYGYTF
DNA: TGTGCCAGCAGTTTAGGTCCAGGGGACCGAAACTATGGCTACACCTTC
size: many
D: NA
J: TRBJ1-2
V: TRBV12-3/TRBV12-4

CDR3: CASSGQKEDYGYTF
DNA: TGCGCCAGCAGCGGACAGAAAGAGGACTATGGCTACACCTTC
size: NA
D: NA
J: TRBJ1-2
V: TRBV10-2

CDR3: CASSDSGGGAMNEQYF
DNA: TGTGCCAGCAGTGACTCGGGCGGGGGGGCTATGAATGAGCAGTACTTC
size: NA
D: TRBD2
J: TRBJ2-5
V: TRBV6-4

CDR3: CASSPRTGSYEQYF
DNA: TGTGCCAGCAGCCCCCGGACAGGCTCCTACGAGCAGTACTTC
size: many
D: TRBD1
J: TRBJ2-7
V: TRBV7-9

CDR3: CASSQIRTLSSYEQYF
DNA: TGTGCCAGCAGCCAGATCCGCACGTTAAGCTCCTACGAGCAGTACTTC
size: NA
D: NA
J: TRBJ2-7
V: TRBV13

CDR3: CASSQATGGRGYTF
DNA: TGTGCCAGCAGTCAGGCAACGGGCGGTCGGGGCTACACCTTC
size: NA
D: NA
J: TRBJ1-2
V: TRBV12-3/TRBV12-4

CDR3: CSASRTATEAFF
DNA: TGCAGTGCTAGTCGGACAGCTACTGAAGCTTTCTTT
size: few
D: NA
J: TRBJ1-1
V: TRBV20-1

CDR3: CASSPPTFKNIQYF
DNA: TGTGCCAGCAGCCCTCCGACCTTTAAAAACATTCAGTACTTC
size: NA
D: NA
J: TRBJ2-4
V: TRBV4-2

CDR3: CSASPRFEQYF
DNA: TGCAGTGCTAGTCCTAGATTTGAGCAGTACTTC
size: NA
D: NA
J: TRBJ2-7
V: TRBV20-1

CDR3: CSASRGFDEQFF
DNA: TGCAGTGCTTCCAGGGGTTTTGATGAGCAGTTCTTC
size: NA
D: NA
J: TRBJ2-1
V: TRBV20-1

CDR3: CSARSVDLGTEAFF
DNA: TGCAGTGCTAGATCGGTCGACCTGGGGACTGAAGCTTTCTTT
size: NA
D: NA
J: TRBJ1-1
V: TRBV20-1

CDR3: CASSRPGQGSVEQYF
DNA: TGTGCCAGCAGCCGACCGGGACAGGGATCCGTCGAGCAGTACTTC
size: NA
D: TRBD1
J: TRBJ2-7
V: TRBV4-2

CDR3: CASSYGQGQGTEAFF
DNA: TGTGCCAGCAGTTATGGACAGGGGCAGGGCACTGAAGCTTTCTTT
size: NA
D: TRBD1
J: TRBJ1-1
V: TRBV6-7

CDR3: CASSPPTGGYYNEQYF
DNA: TGCGCCAGCAGCCCACCCACAGGGGGCTACTACAATGAGCAGTACTTC
size: few
D: TRBD1
J: TRBJ2-7
V: TRBV5-1

CDR3: CASSSQGTGIQYF
DNA: TGTGCCAGCAGTTCCCAGGGGACAGGGATCCAGTACTTC
size: NA
D: TRBD1
J: TRBJ2-5
V: TRBV12-3/TRBV12-4

CDR3: CSARDPNRGMGSYTF
DNA: TGCAGTGCTAGAGATCCGAACAGGGGAATGGGTAGCTACACCTTC
size: NA
D: TRBD1
J: TRBJ1-2
V: TRBV20-1

CDR3: CASSLQSQGAYNEQFF
DNA: TGTGCCAGCAGCTTACAATCACAGGGGGCCTACAATGAGCAGTTCTTC
size: NA
D: TRBD1
J: TRBJ2-1
V: TRBV11-2

CDR3: CASSPVLTDTQYF
DNA: TGTGCCAGCAGCCCCGTTTTGACAGATACGCAGTATTTT
size: NA
D: NA
J: TRBJ2-3
V: TRBV7-6

CDR3: CASSYKGRSYEQYF
DNA: TGTGCCAGCAGTTACAAGGGACGGTCCTACGAGCAGTACTTC
size: NA
D: NA
J: TRBJ2-7
V: TRBV6-2/TRBV6-3

CDR3: CASSLGAGLGRIRADTQYF
DNA: TGTGCCAGCAGCTTAGGGGCGGGACTAGGGAGAATAAGGGCAGATACGCAGTATTTT
size: NA
D: TRBD2
J: TRBJ2-3
V: TRBV7-9

CDR3: CSARGPRASTDTQYF
DNA: TGCAGTGCTAGAGGCCCCCGGGCTAGCACAGATACGCAGTATTTT
size: NA
D: NA
J: TRBJ2-3
V: TRBV20-1

CDR3: CASGLARDPHQPQHF
DNA: TGTGCTAGTGGTTTGGCCCGGGACCCCCATCAGCCCCAGCATTTT
size: NA
D: NA
J: TRBJ1-5
V: TRBV12-5

CDR3: CASSFSGEGWDGYTF
DNA: TGTGCCAGCAGCTTTTCCGGGGAAGGGTGGGATGGCTACACCTTC
size: NA
D: NA
J: TRBJ1-2
V: TRBV7-2

CDR3: CASSSHNGEKLFF
DNA: TGTGCCAGCAGTTCGCACAATGGTGAAAAACTGTTTTTT
size: NA
D: NA
J: TRBJ1-4
V: TRBV27

CDR3: CASTLDSRTEAFF
DNA: TGTGCCAGCACCCTGGACAGCCGCACTGAAGCTTTCTTT
size: NA
D: NA
J: TRBJ1-1
V: TRBV6-6

CDR3: CASSVGTSDHNEQFF
DNA: TGTGCCAGCAGCGTCGGGACCTCGGACCACAATGAGCAGTTCTTC
size: NA
D: NA
J: TRBJ2-1
V: TRBV9

CDR3: CASTRQGWLYGYTF
DNA: TGTGCCAGCACCCGACAGGGGTGGCTATATGGCTACACCTTC
size: NA
D: TRBD1
J: TRBJ1-2
V: TRBV6-2/TRBV6-3

CDR3: CSAREGLTDGYTF
DNA: TGCAGTGCTAGAGAGGGCCTCACTGACGGCTACACCTTC
size: few
D: NA
J: TRBJ1-2
V: TRBV20-1

CDR3: CASSPPGQGNSPLHF
DNA: TGTGCCAGCTCACCACCCGGACAGGGGAATTCACCCCTCCACTTT
size: NA
D: TRBD1
J: TRBJ1-6
V: TRBV18

CDR3: CSARGAGGQFF
DNA: TGCAGTGCTAGAGGAGCGGGCGGCCAGTTCTTC
size: NA
D: NA
J: TRBJ2-1
V: TRBV20-1

CDR3: CASRAAGSPLYF
DNA: TGTGCCAGCAGGGCGGCCGGCTCCCCCCTGTATTTT
size: few
D: NA
J: TRBJ2-3
V: TRBV3-1

CDR3: CAWSPPLYGYTF
DNA: TGTGCCTGGAGCCCCCCCCTATATGGCTACACCTTC
size: NA
D: NA
J: TRBJ1-2
V: TRBV30

CDR3: CASSVSPGDTQYF
DNA: TGTGCCAGCAGCGTATCGCCAGGAGATACGCAGTATTTT
size: NA
D: NA
J: TRBJ2-3
V: TRBV9